This is a list of T cell receptor beta chains from one sample in a study of vaccination effects on CD4 cells after COVID-19. The antigens these receptors bind are not known. The assay was immunoSEQ multiplex PCR, and TCRdb's table has in-frame clones only and misses some. The data contain 25,000 to 35,000 clones, around two thirds of them singletons. Sample: CD4+ T cells from PBMCs cultured without peptide, taken before COVID-19 vaccination. The receptors were gathered from a human donor who received a COVID-19 vaccine. Each CDR3 is given with its conserved first and last residue. The D gene is left open where the match is weak. Expanded clones are given a class, and other clones once, few, many or no size at all.

abundance	d_gene	v_gene	j_gene	CDR3aa	CDR3nt
few	TRBD1	TRBV10-2	TRBJ1-3	CASSVPTGVEGNTIYF	TGCGCCAGCAGTGTCCCGACAGGGGTCGAGGGAAACACCATATATTTT
-	-	TRBV19	TRBJ1-2	CASIPYAGANYGYTF	TGTGCCAGTATCCCCTACGCAGGAGCTAACTATGGCTACACCTTC
-	TRBD2	TRBV6-4	TRBJ2-1	CASSSGLANYNEQFF	TGTGCCAGCAGCAGTGGACTAGCGAATTACAATGAGCAGTTCTTC
few	TRBD1	TRBV5-1	TRBJ1-4	CASSLGTGGSEKLFF	TGCGCCAGCAGCTTGGGCACAGGGGGCAGTGAAAAACTGTTTTTT
-	TRBD2	TRBV11-2	TRBJ2-1	CASSFHQIAGANEQFF	TGTGCCAGCAGCTTCCACCAAATAGCGGGAGCCAATGAGCAGTTCTTC
-	-	TRBV3-1/TRBV3-2	TRBJ2-3	CASSHSLAIRMSDTQYF	TGTGCCAGCAGCCACTCTCTAGCTATCCGGATGTCAGATACGCAGTATTTT
-	-	TRBV11-2	TRBJ2-5	CASSSVGVETQYF	TGTGCCAGCAGCTCAGTGGGGGTCGAGACCCAGTACTTC
-	TRBD1	TRBV9	TRBJ1-2	CASSSTGSWYGYTF	TGTGCCAGCAGCTCGACAGGGTCCTGGTATGGCTACACCTTC
-	TRBD2	TRBV5-1	TRBJ2-7	CASSLAVGTTNSYEQYF	TGCGCCAGCAGCTTGGCCGTGGGGACTACAAACTCCTACGAGCAGTACTTC
-	-	TRBV7-2	TRBJ2-3	CASSFLYVRTDTQYF	TGTGCCAGCAGCTTCCTGTACGTGAGAACAGATACGCAGTATTTT
-	TRBD2	TRBV18	TRBJ2-7	CASSPSGSSYEQYF	TGTGCCAGCTCACCTAGCGGGAGCTCCTACGAGCAGTACTTC
-	-	TRBV5-8	TRBJ1-5	CASSLGREVYQPQHF	TGTGCCAGCAGCTTGGGTAGGGAGGTCTATCAGCCCCAGCATTTT
-	TRBD2	TRBV5-1	TRBJ2-3	CASTMLAGGRGTDTQYF	TGCGCCAGCACGATGCTAGCGGGGGGTCGGGGCACAGATACGCAGTATTTT
-	TRBD2	TRBV19	TRBJ2-7	CASSIGLAGTYEQYF	TGTGCCAGTAGTATTGGACTAGCGGGCACCTACGAGCAGTACTTC
-	-	TRBV2	TRBJ2-1	CASSENGNEQFF	TGTGCCAGCAGTGAAAACGGCAATGAGCAGTTCTTC
once	-	TRBV11-2	TRBJ1-4	CASSPLTQVGAKLFF	TGTGCCAGCAGCCCATTGACCCAGGTGGGGGCAAAACTGTTTTTT
-	-	TRBV6-6	TRBJ2-6	CASLRGLGSGANVLTF	TGTGCCAGCCTCAGGGGTCTTGGCTCTGGGGCCAACGTCCTGACTTTC
-	TRBD2	TRBV11-2	TRBJ2-1	CASNLDGGGLYNEQFF	TGTGCCAGCAACTTAGACGGGGGAGGGCTCTACAATGAGCAGTTCTTC
-	TRBD2	TRBV7-2	TRBJ2-7	CASSPLAGTNPYEQYF	TGTGCCAGCAGCCCACTAGCGGGAACGAACCCCTACGAGCAGTACTTC
-	TRBD2	TRBV7-9	TRBJ2-1	CASSQRLAGSNSYNEQFF	TGTGCCAGCAGCCAACGCCTAGCGGGATCCAACTCCTACAATGAGCAGTTCTTC
few	-	TRBV5-1	TRBJ1-2	CASSSYDSFYGYTF	TGCGCCAGCAGCTCGTATGACAGCTTCTATGGCTACACCTTC
-	-	TRBV27	TRBJ2-1	CASSFLKGHEQFF	TGTGCCAGCAGCTTCCTCAAGGGGCATGAGCAGTTCTTC
-	TRBD2	TRBV3-1/TRBV3-2	TRBJ2-1	CASSPQAGGYNEQFF	TGTGCCAGCAGCCCCCAAGCGGGAGGCTACAATGAGCAGTTCTTC
once	TRBD1	TRBV6-6	TRBJ1-5	CASSEKLGQSNQPQHF	TGTGCCAGCAGCGAAAAATTGGGACAGAGCAATCAGCCCCAGCATTTT
-	-	TRBV19	TRBJ2-1	CASSIDRQRSYNEQFF	TGTGCCAGTAGTATAGATCGCCAGCGGTCTTACAATGAGCAGTTCTTC
-	-	TRBV5-1	TRBJ1-1	CASRGIMNTEAFF	TGCGCCAGCAGAGGGATTATGAACACTGAAGCTTTCTTT
-	TRBD1	TRBV5-4	TRBJ2-2	CASSFRDRGAGELFF	TGTGCCAGCAGTTTCCGGGACAGGGGGGCCGGGGAGCTGTTTTTT
-	-	TRBV18	TRBJ1-2	CASSRTTEGTNGYTF	TGTGCCAGCTCACGCACCACAGAAGGTACGAATGGCTACACCTTC
-	TRBD2	TRBV14	TRBJ2-3	CASSQDLSGGARHTQYF	TGTGCCAGCAGCCAAGATCTGAGCGGGGGGGCCAGGCATACGCAGTATTTT
once	-	TRBV6-5	TRBJ2-7	CASSPDFSYEQYF	TGTGCCAGCAGCCCAGACTTTTCCTACGAGCAGTACTTC
few	TRBD2	TRBV30	TRBJ2-1	CAWSTVPSGGVHEQFF	TGTGCCTGGAGCACCGTACCTAGCGGGGGGGTCCATGAGCAGTTCTTC
-	-	TRBV19	TRBJ2-3	CASSPLEARTDTQYF	TGTGCCAGTAGTCCGCTAGAGGCCCGCACAGATACGCAGTATTTT
-	-	TRBV5-1	TRBJ1-6	CASSLGTFDNSPLHF	TGCGCCAGCAGCTTGGGAACATTTGATAATTCACCCCTCCACTTT
-	-	TRBV3-1/TRBV3-2	TRBJ2-1	CASSQGGGGLSYNEQFF	TGTGCCAGCAGCCAAGGAGGAGGCGGTCTCTCCTACAATGAGCAGTTCTTC
-	-	TRBV29-1	TRBJ1-2	CSVEAGNYGYTF	TGCAGCGTTGAAGCGGGTAACTATGGCTACACCTTC
-	-	TRBV2	TRBJ1-1	CASSEAGQNTEAFF	TGTGCCAGCAGTGAAGCCGGACAAAACACTGAAGCTTTCTTT
-	TRBD2	TRBV20-1	TRBJ2-1	CSASSGLAGDAEQFF	TGCAGTGCTAGTTCGGGACTAGCGGGAGACGCTGAGCAGTTCTTC
-	-	TRBV5-1	TRBJ2-3	CASSFPRWGTDTQYF	TGCGCCAGCAGCTTTCCAAGGTGGGGCACAGATACGCAGTATTTT
-	-	TRBV2	TRBJ2-2	CASKGIVNTGELFF	TGTGCCAGCAAAGGAATAGTGAACACCGGGGAGCTGTTTTTT
-	-	TRBV11-2	TRBJ1-1	CASSPMSSAEMNTEAFF	TGTGCCAGCAGCCCCATGTCGTCGGCAGAGATGAACACTGAAGCTTTCTTT